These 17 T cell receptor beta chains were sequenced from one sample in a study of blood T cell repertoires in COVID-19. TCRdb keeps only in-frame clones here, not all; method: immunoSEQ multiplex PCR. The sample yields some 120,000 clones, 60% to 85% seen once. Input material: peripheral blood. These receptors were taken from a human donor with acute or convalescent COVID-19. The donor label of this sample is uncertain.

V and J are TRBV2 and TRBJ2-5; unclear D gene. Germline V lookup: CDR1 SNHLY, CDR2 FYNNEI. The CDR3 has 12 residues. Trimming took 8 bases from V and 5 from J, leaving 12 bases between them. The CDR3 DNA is TGTGCCAGCTGGGCCCACCCGGAGACCCAGTACTTC. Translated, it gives CASWAHPETQYF.

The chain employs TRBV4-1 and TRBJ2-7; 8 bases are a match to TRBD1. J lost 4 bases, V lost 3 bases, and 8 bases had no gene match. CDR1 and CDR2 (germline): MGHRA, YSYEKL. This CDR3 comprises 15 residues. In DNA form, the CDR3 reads TGCGCCAGCAGCCACGCAGGGGGCATTCCTTACGAGCAGTACTTC. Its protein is CASSHAGGIPYEQYF.

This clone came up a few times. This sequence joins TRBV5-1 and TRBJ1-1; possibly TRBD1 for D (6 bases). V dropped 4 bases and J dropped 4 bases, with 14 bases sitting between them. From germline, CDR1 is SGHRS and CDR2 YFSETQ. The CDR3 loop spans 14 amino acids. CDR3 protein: CASSRTDPSTEAFF. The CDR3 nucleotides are TGCGCCAGCAGCCGGACAGACCCGAGCACTGAAGCTTTCTTT.

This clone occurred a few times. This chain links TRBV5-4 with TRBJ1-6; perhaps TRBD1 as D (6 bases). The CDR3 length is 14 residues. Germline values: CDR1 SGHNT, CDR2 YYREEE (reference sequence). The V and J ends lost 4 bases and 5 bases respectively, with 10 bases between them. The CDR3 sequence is CASSQQGHNSPLHF. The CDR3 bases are TGTGCCAGCAGCCAACAGGGACATAATTCACCCCTCCACTTT.

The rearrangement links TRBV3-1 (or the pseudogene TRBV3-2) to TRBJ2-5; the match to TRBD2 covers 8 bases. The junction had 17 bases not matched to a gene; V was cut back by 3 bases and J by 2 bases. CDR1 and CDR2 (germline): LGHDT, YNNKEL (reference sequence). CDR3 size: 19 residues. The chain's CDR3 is CASSHRVTSGNPLQETQYF. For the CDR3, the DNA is TGTGCCAGCAGCCACCGTGTCACTAGCGGAAACCCCCTGCAAGAGACCCAGTACTTC.

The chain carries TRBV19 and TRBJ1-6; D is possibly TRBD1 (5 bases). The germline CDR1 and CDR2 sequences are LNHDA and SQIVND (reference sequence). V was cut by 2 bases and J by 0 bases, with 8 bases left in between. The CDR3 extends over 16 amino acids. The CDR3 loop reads CASSISGGSYNSPLHF. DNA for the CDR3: TGTGCCAGTAGTATATCGGGGGGCTCCTATAATTCACCCCTCCACTTT.

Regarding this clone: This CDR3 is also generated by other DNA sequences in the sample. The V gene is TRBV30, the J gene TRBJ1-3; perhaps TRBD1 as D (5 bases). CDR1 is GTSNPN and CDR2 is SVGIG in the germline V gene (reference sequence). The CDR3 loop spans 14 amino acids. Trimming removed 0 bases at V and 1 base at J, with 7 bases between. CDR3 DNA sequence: TGTGCCTGGAGTGTGGGGGGATCTGGAAACACCATATATTTT. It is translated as CAWSVGGSGNTIYF.

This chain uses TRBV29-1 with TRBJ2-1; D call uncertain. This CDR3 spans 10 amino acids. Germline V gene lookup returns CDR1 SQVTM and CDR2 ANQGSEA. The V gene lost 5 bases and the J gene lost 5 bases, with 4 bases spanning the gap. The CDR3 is CSVRDNEQFF. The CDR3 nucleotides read TGCAGCGTTCGGGACAATGAGCAGTTCTTC.

The CDR3 DNA follows: TGTGCCAGCAGGGAGCTAGGGGCGATGAACACTGAAGCTTTCTTT. Protein product: CASRELGAMNTEAFF. J is TRBJ1-1 and V is TRBV2; maybe TRBD1 (5 bases). Trimming pared 6 bases from V and 0 bases from J, leaving 14 bases between. The CDR3 length is 15 residues. The germline CDR1 and CDR2 sequences are SNHLY and FYNNEI.

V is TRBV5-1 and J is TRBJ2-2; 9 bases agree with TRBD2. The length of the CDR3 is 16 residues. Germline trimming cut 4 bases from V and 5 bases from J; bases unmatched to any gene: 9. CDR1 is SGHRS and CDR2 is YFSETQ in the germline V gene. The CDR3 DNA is TGCGCCAGCAGCACCCTCGCGGGGGGGCAAACCGGGGAGCTGTTTTTT. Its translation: CASSTLAGGQTGELFF.

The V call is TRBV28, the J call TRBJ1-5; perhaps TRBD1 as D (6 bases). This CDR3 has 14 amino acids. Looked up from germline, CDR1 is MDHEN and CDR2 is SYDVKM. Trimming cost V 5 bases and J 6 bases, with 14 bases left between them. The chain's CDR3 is CASSQTQGFQPQHF. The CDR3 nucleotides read TGTGCCAGCAGTCAAACTCAGGGGTTTCAGCCCCAGCATTTT.

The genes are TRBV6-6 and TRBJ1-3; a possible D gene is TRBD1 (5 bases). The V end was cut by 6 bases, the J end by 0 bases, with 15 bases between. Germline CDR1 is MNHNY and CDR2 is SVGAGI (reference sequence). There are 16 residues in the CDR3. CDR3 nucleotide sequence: TGTGCCAGCAGATTAGACAGCGGGGGCTCTGGAAACACCATATATTTT. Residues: CASRLDSGGSGNTIYF.

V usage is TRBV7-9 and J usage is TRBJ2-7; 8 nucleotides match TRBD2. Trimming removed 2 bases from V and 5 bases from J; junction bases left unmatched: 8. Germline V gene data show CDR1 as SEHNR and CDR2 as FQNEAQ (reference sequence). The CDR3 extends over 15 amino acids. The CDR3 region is CASSLFGGGSDEQYF. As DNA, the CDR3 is TGTGCCAGCAGCTTATTCGGGGGGGGCTCGGACGAGCAGTACTTC.

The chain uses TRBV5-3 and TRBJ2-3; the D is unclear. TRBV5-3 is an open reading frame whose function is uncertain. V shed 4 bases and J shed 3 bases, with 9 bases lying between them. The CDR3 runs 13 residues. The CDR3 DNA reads TGTGCCAGAAGCCTTTTTCTAACAGATACGCAGTATTTT. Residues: CARSLFLTDTQYF.

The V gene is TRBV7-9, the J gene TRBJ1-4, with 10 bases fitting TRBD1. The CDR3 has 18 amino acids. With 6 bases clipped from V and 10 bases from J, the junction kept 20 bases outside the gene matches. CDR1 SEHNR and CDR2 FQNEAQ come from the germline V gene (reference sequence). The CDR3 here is CASSKTGGDGLSSTKLFF. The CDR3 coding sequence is TGTGCCAGCAGTAAGACAGGGGGCGATGGGTTATCGAGTACAAAACTGTTTTTT.

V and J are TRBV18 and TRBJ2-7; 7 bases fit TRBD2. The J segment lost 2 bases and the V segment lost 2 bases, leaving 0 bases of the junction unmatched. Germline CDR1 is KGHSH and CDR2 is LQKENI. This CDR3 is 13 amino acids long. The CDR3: CASSPGRAYEQYV. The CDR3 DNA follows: TGTGCCAGCTCACCAGGGAGGGCCTACGAGCAGTACGTC.

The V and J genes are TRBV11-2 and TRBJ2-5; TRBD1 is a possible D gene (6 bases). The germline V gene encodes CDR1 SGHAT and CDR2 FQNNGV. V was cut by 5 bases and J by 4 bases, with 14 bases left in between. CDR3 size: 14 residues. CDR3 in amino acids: CASSRTAYGETQYF. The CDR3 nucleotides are TGTGCCAGCAGCAGGACAGCCTATGGAGAGACCCAGTACTTC.